One sample yielded the 17 T cell receptor beta chains listed below, sequenced in a study of graft-versus-host responses after intestinal transplantation. The repertoire was sequenced with immunoSEQ multiplex PCR; TCRdb's copy has only in-frame clones and lacks some. This sample carries about 23,000 clones, 44% of them seen once, and the ten largest clones take approximately 1.4%. Plating of approximately 200,000 CFSE-labeled responder cells was done together with approximately 200,000 irradiated, violet-dye-labeled stimulator cells. The sequencing used alloreactive CD8+ T cells from a mixed lymphocyte reaction culture, collected before transplantation. The sample's subset: CFSE-low proliferating T cells sorted from roughly six-day pre-transplant mixed lymphocyte reaction (GvH or HvG direction). Receptor source: a human patient who was an organ donor for intestinal transplantation.

The rearrangement links TRBV19 to TRBJ2-7, with D unresolved. The CDR3 loop spans 15 amino acids. Trimming stripped 5 bases from V and 4 bases from J, with 18 bases between. Germline V CDR1 and CDR2: LNHDA, SQIVND (reference sequence). The CDR3 loop reads CASSFTSSGGYEQYF. The CDR3, as DNA: TGTGCCAGTAGTTTCACTTCTTCCGGCGGATACGAGCAGTACTTC.

This clone has only a few counts. The J gene is TRBJ2-7, the V gene TRBV10-3; D uncertain. The germline gives CDR1 ENHRY, CDR2 SYGVKD. Trimming left V 2 bases short and J 4 bases short, with 3 bases between. CDR3 length equals 11 residues. CDR3 DNA: TGTGCCATCAGTGAGGGTTACGAGCAGTACTTC. It is translated as CAISEGYEQYF.

Note on this clone: In the same sample, other DNA sequences code for this CDR3. This chain joins TRBV15 and TRBJ1-1, with unresolved D. The ends were cut back, 1 base at V and 1 base at J, with 4 bases in the middle. CDR1 and CDR2 (germline): LNHNV, YYDKDF (reference sequence). The CDR3 sequence is 13 residues long. This CDR3 reads CATSRAGNTEAFF. The CDR3 DNA is TGTGCCACCAGCAGAGCTGGGAACACTGAAGCTTTCTTT.

The chain is built from TRBV15 and TRBJ2-3; D gene unclear. The germline CDR1 and CDR2 sequences are LNHNV and YYDKDF (reference sequence). V shed 0 bases and J shed 2 bases, with 9 bases lying between them. The CDR3 is 15 residues long. The CDR3 nucleotides are TGTGCCACCAGCAGAGAGTACCGAAACACAGATACGCAGTATTTT. Its translation is CATSREYRNTDTQYF.

This clone was seen more than once but under ten times. This chain joins TRBV4-3 and TRBJ2-4, with 7 bases identical to TRBD1. The CDR3 loop spans 14 amino acids. CDR1 LGHNA and CDR2 YSLEER come from the germline V gene. Germline trimming cut 1 base from V and 7 bases from J; bases unmatched to any gene: 4. As DNA, the CDR3 is TGCGCCAGCAGCCAAGGGACAGGTTGGAACATTCAGTACTTC. It yields the protein CASSQGTGWNIQYF.

The chain carries TRBV19 and TRBJ1-2; D gene ambiguous. V was cut by 6 bases and J by 2 bases, with 10 bases left in between. Germline V gene sequence: CDR1 LNHDA, CDR2 SQIVND (reference sequence). The CDR3 consists of 13 residues. DNA of the CDR3: TGTGCCAGTAGACTGTCCGGAAACTATGGCTACACCTTC. This gives the protein CASRLSGNYGYTF.

The chain joins TRBV30 to TRBJ1-1; D is undetermined. The CDR3 has 10 residues. Germline CDR1 GTSNPN, CDR2 SVGIG (reference sequence). Trimming removed 8 bases from V and 3 bases from J, with 7 bases in between. The CDR3 protein is CARPDTEAFF. In DNA, the CDR3 is TGTGCCCGGCCGGACACTGAAGCTTTCTTT.

The CDR3 coding sequence is TGTGCCAGCAGTCCCCTGGGGCTTGGGTCCTACGAGCAGTACTTC. Translation: CASSPLGLGSYEQYF. V usage is TRBV7-2 and J usage is TRBJ2-7, with D possibly being TRBD1 (5 bases). This CDR3 contains 15 residues. The V and J ends lost 6 bases and 1 base respectively, with 16 bases between them. Germline CDR1 and CDR2: SGHTA and FQGNSA.

The chain joins TRBV10-3 to TRBJ2-7; D tentatively fits TRBD1 or TRBD2 (5 bases each). Germline V gives CDR1 ENHRY, CDR2 SYGVKD. The CDR3 covers 14 residues. Trimming cost V 10 bases and J 5 bases, with 21 bases left between them. The CDR3 sequence: CASKFFRDAHEQYF. The CDR3 region has the DNA TGTGCCAGCAAATTTTTCCGGGACGCCCACGAGCAGTACTTC.

CDR3 nucleotides: TGTGCCTGGACTGGGACAGGTAACAATGAGCAGTTCTTC. Translating it yields CAWTGTGNNEQFF. The chain combines TRBV30 with TRBJ2-1; 8 nucleotides line up with TRBD1. The CDR3 covers 13 residues. Germline CDR1 reads GTSNPN; CDR2 reads SVGIG (reference sequence). V gave up 4 bases and J gave up 5 bases; unmatched junction bases: 4.

The gene calls are TRBV10-3 and TRBJ2-3, with TRBD1 matching over 7 bases. This CDR3 has 14 residues. CDR1 and CDR2 from the germline V gene are ENHRY and SYGVKD. Trimming at V came to 6 bases and at J to 3 bases, leaving 6 bases not matched to a gene. The CDR3 loop is CAIRTGFPTDTQYF. The CDR3 DNA is TGTGCCATCAGGACAGGGTTTCCGACAGATACGCAGTATTTT.

This rearrangement joins TRBV20-1 to TRBJ2-1; D possibly corresponds to TRBD1 (5 bases). CDR3 length equals 10 residues. CDR1 and CDR2 from the germline V gene are DFQATT and SNEGSKA (reference sequence). V lost 6 bases and J 12 bases, leaving 12 bases between the germline ends. The CDR3 coding sequence is TGCAGTGCGAAAGGGGTGGTGCAGTTCTTC. This gives the protein CSAKGVVQFF.

This clone has more than one count but fewer than ten. The chain couples TRBV6-9 to TRBJ1-1; weak D call: TRBD1 (6 bases). The CDR3 runs 13 residues. In germline, CDR1 is MNHGY, CDR2 SVAAGI. The V end was cut by 2 bases, the J end by 7 bases, with 11 bases between. The chain's CDR3 is CASSYRGHHEAFF. DNA of the CDR3: TGTGCCAGCAGTTATAGGGGACACCATGAAGCTTTCTTT.

A few counts support this clone. The V gene is TRBV10-3, the J gene TRBJ1-2, with D possibly TRBD1 on 6 matching bases. The V end lost 3 bases, the J end lost 4 bases, and 12 bases lay between the germline ends. The CDR3 contains 14 residues. Per the germline V gene, CDR1 is ENHRY and CDR2 is SYGVKD. The CDR3, as DNA: TGTGCCATCAGTGATCTGGGGGCTGTCTATGGCTACACCTTC. Amino acid sequence: CAISDLGAVYGYTF.

This clone appeared a few times. The rearrangement uses TRBV7-9 and TRBJ2-1, with TRBD2 matching over 10 bases. The germline V gene encodes CDR1 SEHNR and CDR2 FQNEAQ (reference sequence). This CDR3 spans 14 amino acids. Losses at the gene ends were 5 bases for V and 7 bases for J; bases not matched to a gene: 5. CDR3 coding DNA: TGTGCCAGCAGCGTACTAGCGGGGCGGAATGAGCAGTTCTTC. Translation gives CASSVLAGRNEQFF.

In this sample, this clone turned up a few times. The rearrangement links TRBV6-5 to TRBJ2-7; D remains unclear. Germline values: CDR1 MNHEY, CDR2 SVGAGI. The CDR3 totals 13 residues. V was trimmed by 5 bases and J by 1 base, leaving 9 bases between them. The CDR3 DNA reads as TGTGCCAGCAGTGAATTCGATTCCTACGAGCAGTACTTC. Its protein is CASSEFDSYEQYF.

The rearrangement joins TRBV28 to TRBJ2-3; maybe TRBD2 (6 bases). Trimming shortened V by 1 base and J by 1 base, and 6 bases separated the two germline ends. Germline values: CDR1 MDHEN, CDR2 SYDVKM. CDR3 length: 14 amino acids. CDR3 coding DNA: TGTGCCAGCAGTTTATTAGCGGGCACAGATACGCAGTATTTT. Translation gives CASSLLAGTDTQYF. Based on the CDR3 plus reference TRBV28 and TRBJ2-3, the full variable domain is DVKVTQSSRYLVKRTGEKVFLECVQDMDHENMFWYRQDPGLGLRLIYFSYDVKMKEKGDIPEGYSVSREKKERFSLILESASTNQTSMYLCASSLLAGTDTQYFGPGTRLTVL.